This TCR beta chain was sequenced during a study of OX40 agonist ivuxolimab in advanced cancers. A note on the overall study: The costimulatory receptor OX40 (CD134) was targeted by ivuxolimab, a fully human IgG2 agonistic monoclonal antibody. Intravenous ivuxolimab was administered to patients every 2 weeks at six dose levels: 0.01, 0.1, 0.3, 1.5, 3 and 10 mg/kg. Of the approximately 54 patients in dose escalation, some 20 had hepatocellular carcinoma, around 15 had melanoma, 9 had renal cell carcinoma and 9 had head and neck cancer. A male proportion of almost 85% and a mean age of about 60 years, ranging from about 20 to 80, were recorded for the dose-escalation cohort. Prior anti-PD-1, anti-PD-L1 or anti-CTLA-4 therapy was permitted, and checkpoint inhibitors had been received by about 37% of dose-escalation patients. Three dose-escalation patients achieved partial responses, one with hepatocellular carcinoma and two with cutaneous melanoma. Peripheral TCRbeta sequencing was intended to test whether TCR sequence diversity was altered and clonal T-cell expansion was caused by ivuxolimab. The paper reports the monotherapy dose-escalation portion (N ≈ 50 patients) of the phase I ivuxolimab trial. Points the paper makes about the study in general: After ivuxolimab, CD8+ T cells had more expanded clones than CD4+ T cells on average. Antigen specificity was not determined for the clonally expanded peripheral T cells. Low levels of normalized T-cell clonal expansion were also shown by some nonresponding patients. At doses from 0.1 to 3.0 mg/kg, clonal expansion was seen in both CD4+ and CD8+ blood T cells between baseline and week 6. In the 0.1-3.0 mg/kg groups, partial responders were among the patients with the lowest normalized peripheral clonal expansion, particularly in CD8+ T cells.

This clone was seen more than once but under ten times. Its recognized antigen is unknown. No base quality values were provided; no much bigger clone lies one nucleotide off. Patients with autoimmune disease history or receiving systemic immunosuppression were excluded from the trial. Peripheral blood for TCR sequencing was drawn from every dose cohort at baseline, at cycle 4 day 1 and at cycle 7 day 1. The samples were drawn from a first-in-human, open-label, multicenter phase I dose-escalation trial of ivuxolimab. Adults with locally advanced or metastatic melanoma, renal cell, hepatocellular, or head and neck squamous cell carcinoma were enrolled in the trial. Before TCR sequencing, CD4+ and CD8+ T cells were separately sorted from peripheral blood. For sequencing of the TCRbeta CDR3 region, genomic DNA was extracted from the sorted cells. The immunoSEQ Assay was used to sequence the TCRbeta CDR3 regions. Sourced from immuneACCESS, this table was stored by TCRdb with only in-frame sequences that have V and J called. A share of the clones is absent; for the studies checked, an unresolved V gene accounts for under half, and the remainder has no known explanation. The table for this sample lists about 28,000 clones; around 86% of them were counted only once. About 30% of the sample is taken by the ten largest.

This clonotype was obtained from an adult with an advanced solid tumor such as melanoma, head and neck, liver or kidney cancer. The specimen was CD4+ or CD8+ T cells sorted from blood, collected in a trial of the OX40 agonist ivuxolimab.

The nucleotide sequence reads TGTGCCAGCAGTTTTCAGGGTTTAGGCGGGGAGCTGTTTTTT. Its translation reads: CASSFQGLGGELFF. The sequence joins TRBV25-1 to TRBJ2-2; TRBD1 could be the D gene, as 5 bases match. Cut back by 5 bases and 7 bases, the V and J ends lie 14 bases apart. The CDR3 covers 14 residues, taking in both the cysteine and the phenylalanine. Just the 42-base CDR3 DNA is kept, in frame starting at base 1. Per the germline V gene, MGHDK is the CDR1 and SYGVNS is the CDR2.